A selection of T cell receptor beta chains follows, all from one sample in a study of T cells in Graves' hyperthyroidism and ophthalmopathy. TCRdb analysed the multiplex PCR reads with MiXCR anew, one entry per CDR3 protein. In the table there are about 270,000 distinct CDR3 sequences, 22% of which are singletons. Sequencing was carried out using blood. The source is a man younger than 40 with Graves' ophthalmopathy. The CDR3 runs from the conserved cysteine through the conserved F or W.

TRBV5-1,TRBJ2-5,CASSQLGETQYF
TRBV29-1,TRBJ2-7,CSVVLAGGLSEQYF
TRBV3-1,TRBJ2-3,CASTSAGEGTQYF
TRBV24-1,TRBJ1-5,CATSESGTGEAYVNQPQHF
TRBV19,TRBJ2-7,CASSDRGNTEQYF
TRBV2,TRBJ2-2,CASSESINTGELFF
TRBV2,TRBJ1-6,CASRETGRVSPLHF
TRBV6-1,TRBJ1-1,CASTSGNTEAFF
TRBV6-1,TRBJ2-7,CASRQGPSYEQYF
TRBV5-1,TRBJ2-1,CASRLLWTGGYNEQFF
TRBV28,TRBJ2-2,CASSRAGTSEELPGELFF
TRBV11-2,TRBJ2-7,CASSHATPGLSGYEQYF
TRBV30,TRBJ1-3,CAWSMEIGNTIYF
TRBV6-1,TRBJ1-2,CASSETENYGYTF
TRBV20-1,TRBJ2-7,CSAPKLGLDHYEQYF
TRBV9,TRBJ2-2,CASSVERAPGELFF
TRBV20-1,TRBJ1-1,CSASGGTEAFF
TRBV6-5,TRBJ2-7,CASSYSRVHEQYF
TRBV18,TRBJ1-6,CASSPDRTVNSPLHF
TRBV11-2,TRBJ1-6,CASSLPPGTGVSPLHF
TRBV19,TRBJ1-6,CASDSGDNSPLHF
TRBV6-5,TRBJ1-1,CASSYRPGTGGTEAFF
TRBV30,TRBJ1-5,CAWSLMVGSNQPQHF
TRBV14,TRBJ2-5,CASSRNGRTGETQYF
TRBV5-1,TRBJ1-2,CASSPDGSYGYTF
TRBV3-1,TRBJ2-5,CASSQDFGEETQYF
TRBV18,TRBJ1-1,CASSRDSLNTEAFF
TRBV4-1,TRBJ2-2,CASSLPGTVGAGELFF
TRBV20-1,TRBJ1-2,CSAIGTSRLSYGYTF
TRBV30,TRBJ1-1,CALLRGPGTEAFF
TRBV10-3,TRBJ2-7,CAISFRQRPYEQYF
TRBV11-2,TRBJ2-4,CASSSTVNLAKNIQYF
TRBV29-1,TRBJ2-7,CSVGLAGGEQYF
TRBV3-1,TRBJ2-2,CASSQVNRNTGELFF
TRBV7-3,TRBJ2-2,CASSLGGAGVGTGELFF
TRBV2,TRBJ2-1,CASSAQTGRYNEQFF
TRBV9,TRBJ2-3,CASSVDAGTGGTDTQYF
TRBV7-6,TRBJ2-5,CASSARHQYQETQYF
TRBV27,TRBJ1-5,CASHIRGGGPIAQHF
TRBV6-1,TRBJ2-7,CASTGGITYEQYF
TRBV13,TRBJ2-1,CASSPRTSGEEPNEQFF
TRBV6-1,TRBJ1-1,CASTQGPRWTEAFF
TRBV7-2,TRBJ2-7,CASSLGAGALYEQYF
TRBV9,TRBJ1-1,CASSPRPTPRNTEAFF
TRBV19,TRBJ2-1,CASSTYGTPSTEQFF
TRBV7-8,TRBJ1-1,CASSSPGRGTEAFF
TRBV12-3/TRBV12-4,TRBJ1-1,CASRTAGTGVKAFF
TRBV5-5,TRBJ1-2,CASRSGTVYGYTF
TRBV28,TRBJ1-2,CASSLRVWGNRAYGYTF
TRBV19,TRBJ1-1,CASSIGGISAEAFF
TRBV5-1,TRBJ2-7,CASSDGGGGSYEQHF
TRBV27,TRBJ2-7,CASSLPRVGLAGVYEQYF